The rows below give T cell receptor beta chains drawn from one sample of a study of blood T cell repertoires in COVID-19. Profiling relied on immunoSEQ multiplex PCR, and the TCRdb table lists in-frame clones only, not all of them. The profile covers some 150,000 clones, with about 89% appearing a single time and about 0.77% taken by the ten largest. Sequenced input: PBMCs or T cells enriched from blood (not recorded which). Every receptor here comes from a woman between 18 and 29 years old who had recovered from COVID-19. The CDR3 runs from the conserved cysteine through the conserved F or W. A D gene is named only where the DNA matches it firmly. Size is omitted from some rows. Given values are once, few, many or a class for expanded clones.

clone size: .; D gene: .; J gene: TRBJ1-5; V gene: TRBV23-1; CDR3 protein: CAIKGDLGPQHF; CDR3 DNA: TGCGCCATCAAGGGGGACCTGGGGCCCCAGCATTTT
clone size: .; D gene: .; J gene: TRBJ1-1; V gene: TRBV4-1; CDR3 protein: CASSQFPTPGTEAFF; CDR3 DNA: TGCGCCAGCAGCCAATTCCCGACCCCGGGGACTGAAGCTTTCTTT
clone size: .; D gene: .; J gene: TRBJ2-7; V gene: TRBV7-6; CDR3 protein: CASSPGRGYEQYF; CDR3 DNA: TGTGCCAGCAGCCCGGGGCGGGGTTACGAGCAGTACTTC
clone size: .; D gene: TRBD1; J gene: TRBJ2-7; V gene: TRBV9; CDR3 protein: CASSVGRTGPTYEQYF; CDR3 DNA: TGTGCCAGCAGCGTAGGACGGACAGGACCCACCTACGAGCAGTACTTC
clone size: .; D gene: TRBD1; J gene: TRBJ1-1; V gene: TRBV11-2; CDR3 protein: CASSGTGMKTEAFF; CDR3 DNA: TGTGCCAGCAGCGGGACAGGGATGAAAACTGAAGCTTTCTTT
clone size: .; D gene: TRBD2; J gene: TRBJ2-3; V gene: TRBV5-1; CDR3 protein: CASSLGGAGPSTDTQYF; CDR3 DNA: TGCGCCAGCAGCTTGGGGGGAGCGGGGCCTAGCACAGATACGCAGTATTTT
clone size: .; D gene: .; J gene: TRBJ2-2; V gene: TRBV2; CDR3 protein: CASSATLSTGELFF; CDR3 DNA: TGTGCCAGCAGTGCTACTCTAAGCACGGGGGAGCTGTTTTTT
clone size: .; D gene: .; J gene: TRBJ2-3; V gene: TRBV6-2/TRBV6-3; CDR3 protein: CASSYGSGWADTQYF; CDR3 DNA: TGTGCCAGCAGTTACGGGTCAGGGTGGGCAGATACGCAGTATTTT
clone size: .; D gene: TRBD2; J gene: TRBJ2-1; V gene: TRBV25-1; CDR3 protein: CASSDRPGLANNEQFF; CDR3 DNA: TGTGCCAGCAGTGATCGCCCGGGACTAGCGAACAATGAGCAGTTCTTC
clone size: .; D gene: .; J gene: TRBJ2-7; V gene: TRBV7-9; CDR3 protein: CASTSGDYWEQYF; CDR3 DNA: TGTGCCAGCACATCCGGAGACTACTGGGAGCAGTACTTC
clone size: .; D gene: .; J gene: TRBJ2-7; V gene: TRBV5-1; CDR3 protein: CASSLARALTYEQYF; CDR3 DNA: TGCGCCAGCAGCTTGGCCAGGGCCCTCACCTACGAGCAGTACTTC
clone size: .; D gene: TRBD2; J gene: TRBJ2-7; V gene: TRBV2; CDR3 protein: CASSRLAGGPEQYF; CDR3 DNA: TGTGCCAGCAGTCGGTTAGCGGGAGGGCCCGAGCAGTACTTC
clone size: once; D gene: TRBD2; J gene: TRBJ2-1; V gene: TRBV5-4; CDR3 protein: CASSLAHWEGEQFF; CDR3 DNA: TGTGCCAGCAGCTTGGCCCACTGGGAGGGTGAGCAGTTCTTC
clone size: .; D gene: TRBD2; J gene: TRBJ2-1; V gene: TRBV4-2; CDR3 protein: CASSQEPSGSPYNEQFF; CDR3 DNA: TGTGCCAGCAGCCAGGAACCTAGCGGGAGTCCCTACAATGAGCAGTTCTTC
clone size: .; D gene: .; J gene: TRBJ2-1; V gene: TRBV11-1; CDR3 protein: CASSLGGGQSYNEQFF; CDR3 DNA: TGTGCCAGCAGCTTAGGGGGGGGCCAGTCCTACAATGAGCAGTTCTTC
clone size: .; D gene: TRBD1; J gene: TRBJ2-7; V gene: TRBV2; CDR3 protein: CASSDWGQGSYEQYF; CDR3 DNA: TGTGCCAGCAGTGATTGGGGACAGGGATCCTACGAGCAGTACTTC
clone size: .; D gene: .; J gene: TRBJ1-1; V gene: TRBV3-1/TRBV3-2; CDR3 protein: CASTGGGVGAFF; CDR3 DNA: TGTGCCAGCACGGGCGGAGGAGTAGGCGCTTTCTTT
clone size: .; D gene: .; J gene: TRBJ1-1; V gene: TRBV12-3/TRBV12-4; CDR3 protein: CASSFARTEAFF; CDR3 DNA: TGTGCCAGCAGTTTCGCCCGGACTGAAGCTTTCTTT
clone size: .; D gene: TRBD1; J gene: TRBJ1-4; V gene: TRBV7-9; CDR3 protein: CASSLPWDSYNEKLFF; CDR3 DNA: TGTGCCAGCAGCTTACCTTGGGACAGTTACAATGAAAAACTGTTTTTT
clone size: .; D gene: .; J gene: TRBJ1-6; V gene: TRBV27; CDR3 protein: CASSLRVGVNSPLHF; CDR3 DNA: TGTGCCAGCAGTTTAAGGGTAGGGGTGAACTCACCCCTCCACTTT
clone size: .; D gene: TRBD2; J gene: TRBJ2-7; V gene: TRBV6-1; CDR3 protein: CASSEAGFSGLYEQYF; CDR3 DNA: TGTGCCAGCAGTGAAGCCGGTTTTAGCGGGCTTTACGAGCAGTACTTC
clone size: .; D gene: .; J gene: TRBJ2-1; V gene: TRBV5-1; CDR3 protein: CASSLGRRTPGARPGDSYNEQFF; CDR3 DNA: TGCGCCAGCAGCTTGGGGAGAAGAACCCCGGGAGCGCGCCCCGGGGACTCCTACAATGAGCAGTTCTTC
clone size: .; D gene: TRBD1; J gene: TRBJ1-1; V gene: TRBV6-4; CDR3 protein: CASSDYIRFGTGAAFF; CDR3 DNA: TGTGCCAGCAGTGACTATATTCGTTTCGGGACAGGGGCGGCTTTCTTT
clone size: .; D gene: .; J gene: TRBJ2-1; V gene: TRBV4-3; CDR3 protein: CASSQDSADEQFF; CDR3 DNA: TGCGCCAGCAGCCAAGACAGTGCAGATGAGCAGTTCTTC
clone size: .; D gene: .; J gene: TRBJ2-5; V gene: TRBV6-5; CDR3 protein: CASTNTGSQETQYF; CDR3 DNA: TGTGCCAGCACAAATACAGGGAGCCAAGAGACCCAGTACTTC
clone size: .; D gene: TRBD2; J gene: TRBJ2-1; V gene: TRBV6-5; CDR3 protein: CASSKLAGLYNEQFF; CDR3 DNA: TGTGCCAGCAGTAAACTAGCGGGGCTTTACAATGAGCAGTTCTTC
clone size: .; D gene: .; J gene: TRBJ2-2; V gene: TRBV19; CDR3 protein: CASSAGLRLTGELFF; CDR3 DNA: TGTGCCAGTAGTGCGGGACTCCGGTTGACCGGGGAGCTGTTTTTT
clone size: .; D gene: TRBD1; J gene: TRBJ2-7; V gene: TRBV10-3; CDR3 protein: CAISESPRGGTYEQYF; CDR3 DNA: TGTGCCATCAGTGAGTCGCCCCGAGGGGGCACCTACGAGCAGTACTTC
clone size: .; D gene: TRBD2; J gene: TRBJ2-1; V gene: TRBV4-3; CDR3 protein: CASSHTTSGTTDNEQFF; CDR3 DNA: TGCGCCAGCAGCCACACGACTAGCGGGACAACCGACAATGAGCAGTTCTTC
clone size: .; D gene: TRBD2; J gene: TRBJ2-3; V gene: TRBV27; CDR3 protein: CASSLGGRRTDTQYF; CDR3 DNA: TGTGCCAGCAGTTTGGGCGGGAGGAGGACAGATACGCAGTATTTT
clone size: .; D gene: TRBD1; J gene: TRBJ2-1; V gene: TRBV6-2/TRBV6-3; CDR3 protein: CASSYRDSSNEQFF; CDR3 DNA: TGTGCCAGCAGTTATAGGGACAGCTCCAATGAGCAGTTCTTC
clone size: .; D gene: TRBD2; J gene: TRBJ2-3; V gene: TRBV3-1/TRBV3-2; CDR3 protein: CASSHGGREPTDTQYF; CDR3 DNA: TGTGCCAGCAGCCATGGAGGGCGGGAGCCCACAGATACGCAGTATTTT
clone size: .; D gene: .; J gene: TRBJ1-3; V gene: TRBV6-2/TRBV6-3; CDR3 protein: CASSYSPRQPSSGNTIYF; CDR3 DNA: TGTGCCAGCAGTTACTCCCCCCGACAGCCGAGCTCTGGAAACACCATATATTTT
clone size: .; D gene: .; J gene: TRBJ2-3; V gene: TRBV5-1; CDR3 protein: CASSPEGLDVPDTQYF; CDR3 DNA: TGCGCCAGCAGCCCGGAGGGGTTGGACGTCCCAGATACGCAGTATTTT
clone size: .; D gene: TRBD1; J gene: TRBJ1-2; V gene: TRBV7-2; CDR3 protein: CASSLTGGSSNGYTF; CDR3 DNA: TGTGCCAGCAGCTTAACAGGGGGTTCGTCTAATGGCTACACCTTC
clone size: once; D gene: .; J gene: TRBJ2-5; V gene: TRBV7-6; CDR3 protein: CASSIGGQETQYF; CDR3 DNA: TGTGCCAGCAGTATTGGCGGCCAAGAGACCCAGTACTTC
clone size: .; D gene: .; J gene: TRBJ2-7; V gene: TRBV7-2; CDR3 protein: CASNPNTGPYEQYF; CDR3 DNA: TGTGCCAGCAACCCCAATACAGGACCCTACGAGCAGTACTTC
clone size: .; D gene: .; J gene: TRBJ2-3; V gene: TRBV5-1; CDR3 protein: CASSPAGGGDTQYF; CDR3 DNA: TGCGCCAGCAGCCCGGCAGGAGGTGGAGATACGCAGTATTTT
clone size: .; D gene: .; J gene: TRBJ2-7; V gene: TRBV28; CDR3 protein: CASSSPAEGSYEQYF; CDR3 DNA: TGTGCCAGCAGTTCCCCAGCGGAGGGCTCCTACGAGCAGTACTTC
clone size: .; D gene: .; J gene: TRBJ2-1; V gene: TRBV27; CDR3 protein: CASRRLSYNEQFF; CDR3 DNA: TGTGCCAGTAGGAGGTTATCCTACAATGAGCAGTTCTTC
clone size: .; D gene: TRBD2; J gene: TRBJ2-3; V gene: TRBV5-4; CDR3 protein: CASRVAGAALDTQYF; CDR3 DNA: TGTGCCAGCAGGGTAGCGGGAGCTGCGTTAGATACGCAGTATTTT
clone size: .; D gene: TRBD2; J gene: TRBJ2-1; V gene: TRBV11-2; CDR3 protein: CASSRTTSGYNEQFF; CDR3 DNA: TGTGCCAGCAGCCGGACGACTAGCGGCTACAATGAGCAGTTCTTC
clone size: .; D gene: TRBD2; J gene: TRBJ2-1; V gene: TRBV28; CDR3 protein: CASSLTSGHNEQFF; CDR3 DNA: TGTGCCAGCAGTTTGACTAGCGGGCACAATGAGCAGTTCTTC
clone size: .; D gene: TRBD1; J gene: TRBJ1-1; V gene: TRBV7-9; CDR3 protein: CASSLSGTGGTEAFF; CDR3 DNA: TGTGCCAGCAGCTTATCCGGGACAGGAGGTACTGAAGCTTTCTTT
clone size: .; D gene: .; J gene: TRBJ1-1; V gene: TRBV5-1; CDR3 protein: CASSLTQMNTEAFF; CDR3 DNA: TGCGCCAGCAGCTTGACACAGATGAACACTGAAGCTTTCTTT
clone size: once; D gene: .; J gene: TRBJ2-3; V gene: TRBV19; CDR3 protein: CASSIDSGGPDTQYF; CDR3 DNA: TGTGCCAGTAGTATAGACTCCGGGGGGCCAGATACGCAGTATTTT
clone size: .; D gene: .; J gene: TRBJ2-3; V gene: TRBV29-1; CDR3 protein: CSAVTGFSDTQYF; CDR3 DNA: TGCAGCGCCGTTACAGGGTTCTCAGATACGCAGTATTTT
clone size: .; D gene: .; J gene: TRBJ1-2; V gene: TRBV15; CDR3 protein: CATQESHYYGYTF; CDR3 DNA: TGTGCCACCCAAGAATCTCACTATTATGGCTACACCTTC
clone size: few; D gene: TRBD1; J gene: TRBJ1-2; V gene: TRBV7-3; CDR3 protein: CASSSTGQGGMSGYTF; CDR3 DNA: TGTGCCAGCAGCTCGACCGGACAGGGCGGAATGAGCGGCTACACCTTC
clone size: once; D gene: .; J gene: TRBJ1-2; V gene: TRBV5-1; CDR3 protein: CASSSSNTQNTF; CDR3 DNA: TGCGCCAGCAGCTCGTCCAATACACAGAACACCTTC
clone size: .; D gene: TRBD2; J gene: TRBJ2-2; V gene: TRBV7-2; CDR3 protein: CASSLLTSPTGELFF; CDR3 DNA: TGTGCCAGCAGCTTATTGACTAGCCCTACCGGGGAGCTGTTTTTT
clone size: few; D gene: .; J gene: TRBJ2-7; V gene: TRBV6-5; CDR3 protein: CASTLGGAGYEQYF; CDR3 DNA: TGTGCCAGCACCCTGGGGGGGGCCGGCTACGAGCAGTACTTC
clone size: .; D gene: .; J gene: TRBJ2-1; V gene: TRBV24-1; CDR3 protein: CATSDSGNEQFF; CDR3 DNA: TGTGCCACCAGTGATAGCGGGAATGAGCAGTTCTTC
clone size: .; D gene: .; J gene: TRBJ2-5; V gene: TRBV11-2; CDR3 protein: CASSPNRVQETQYF; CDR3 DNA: TGTGCCAGCAGCCCCAACAGGGTTCAAGAGACCCAGTACTTC
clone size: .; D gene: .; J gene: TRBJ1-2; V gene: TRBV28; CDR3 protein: CASSLSAGRGNYGYTF; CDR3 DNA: TGTGCCAGCAGTTTATCCGCGGGACGGGGGAACTATGGCTACACCTTC
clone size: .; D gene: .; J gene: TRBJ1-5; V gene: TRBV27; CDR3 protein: CASSTRGGQPQHF; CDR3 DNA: TGTGCCAGCAGCACCCGAGGAGGGCAGCCCCAGCATTTT
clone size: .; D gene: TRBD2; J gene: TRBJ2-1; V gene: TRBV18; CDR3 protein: CASSPPGVAGGAYNEQFF; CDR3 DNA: TGTGCCAGCTCACCACCCGGAGTAGCGGGAGGAGCCTACAATGAGCAGTTCTTC